This TCR beta chain was observed in a study of shared clonotypes between healthy human individuals. The data were produced by immunoSEQ multiplex PCR, yet TCRdb's version contains in-frame clones alone and is incomplete. This sample has roughly 2,500,000 clones, with over 85% found just once. Germline CDR1 reads MDHEN; CDR2 reads SYDVKM. Unmatched junction bases numbered 1, after V lost 3 bases and J lost 2 bases. The CDR3 totals 15 residues. This sequence originates from a young man in good health. Some clones in this sample may be carry-over from other donors' samples. What was sequenced was naive CD4+ T cells from PBMCs. The subset: CD45RA+ positively selected. The rearrangement uses TRBV28 and TRBJ2-6, with TRBD2 identical over 7 bases. For the CDR3, the DNA is TGTGCCAGCAGTTTCGCGGGGGCTGGGGCCAACGTCCTGACTTTC. This translates into CASSFAGAGANVLTF.